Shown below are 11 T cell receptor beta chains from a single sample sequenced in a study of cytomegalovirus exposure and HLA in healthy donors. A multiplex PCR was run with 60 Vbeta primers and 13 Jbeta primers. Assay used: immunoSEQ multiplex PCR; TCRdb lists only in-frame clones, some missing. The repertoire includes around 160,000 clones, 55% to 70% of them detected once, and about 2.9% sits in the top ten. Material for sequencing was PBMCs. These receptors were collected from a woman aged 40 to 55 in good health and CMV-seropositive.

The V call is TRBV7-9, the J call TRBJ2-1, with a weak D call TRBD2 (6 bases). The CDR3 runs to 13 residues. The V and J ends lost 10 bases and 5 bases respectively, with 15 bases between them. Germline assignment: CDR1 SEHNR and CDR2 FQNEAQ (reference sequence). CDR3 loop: CATLLRGHNEQFF. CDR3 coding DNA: TGTGCCACTCTACTGCGGGGTCACAATGAGCAGTTCTTC.

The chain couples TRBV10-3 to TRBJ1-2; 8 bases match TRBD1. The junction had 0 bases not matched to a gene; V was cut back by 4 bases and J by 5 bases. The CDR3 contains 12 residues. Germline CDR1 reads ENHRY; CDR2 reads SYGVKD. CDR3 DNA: TGTGCCATCAGTGGACAGGGGTATGGCTACACCTTC. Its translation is CAISGQGYGYTF.

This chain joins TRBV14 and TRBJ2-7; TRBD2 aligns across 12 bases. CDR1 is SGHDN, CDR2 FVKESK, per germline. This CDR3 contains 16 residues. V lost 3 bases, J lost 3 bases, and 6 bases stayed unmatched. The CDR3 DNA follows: TGTGCCAGCAGCCAGCCGACTAGCGGGAGTATCTACGAGCAGTACTTC. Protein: CASSQPTSGSIYEQYF.

DNA for the CDR3: TGCGCCAGCAGTTTACCCCGGGACACCCGAAACACCATATATTTT. This codes for CASSLPRDTRNTIYF. This chain uses TRBV5-1 with TRBJ1-3; maybe TRBD1 (6 bases). The V end lost 5 bases, the J end lost 5 bases, and 17 bases lay between the germline ends. Germline-derived CDR1 and CDR2 are SGHRS and YFSETQ. The CDR3 length is 15 residues.

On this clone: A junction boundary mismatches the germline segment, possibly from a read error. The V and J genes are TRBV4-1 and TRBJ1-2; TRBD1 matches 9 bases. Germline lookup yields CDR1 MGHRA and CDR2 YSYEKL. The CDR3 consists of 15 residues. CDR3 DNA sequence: TGCGCCAGCAGCCAAGATTTACAGGGGGCGCGAGGCTACCCCTTC. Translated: CASSQDLQGARGYPF.

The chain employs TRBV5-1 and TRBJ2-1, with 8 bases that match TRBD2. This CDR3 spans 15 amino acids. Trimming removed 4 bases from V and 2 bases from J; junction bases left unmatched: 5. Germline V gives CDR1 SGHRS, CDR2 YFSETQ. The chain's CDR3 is CASSSYSGAYNEQFF. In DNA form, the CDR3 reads TGCGCCAGCAGCAGTTATAGCGGGGCCTACAATGAGCAGTTCTTC.

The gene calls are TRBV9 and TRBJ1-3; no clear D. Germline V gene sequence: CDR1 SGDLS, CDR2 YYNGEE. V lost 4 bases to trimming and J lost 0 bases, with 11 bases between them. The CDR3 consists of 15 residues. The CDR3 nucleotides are TGTGCCAGCAGCACCGACGGGAGCTCTGGAAACACCATATATTTT. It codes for CASSTDGSSGNTIYF.

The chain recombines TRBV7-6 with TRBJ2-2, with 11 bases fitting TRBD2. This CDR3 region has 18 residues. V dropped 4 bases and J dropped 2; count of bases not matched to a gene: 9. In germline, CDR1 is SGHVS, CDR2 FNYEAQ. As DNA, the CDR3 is TGTGCCAGCAGCTCACAACAGGGACTAGCGGCTAACACCGGGGAGCTGTTTTTT. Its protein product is CASSSQQGLAANTGELFF. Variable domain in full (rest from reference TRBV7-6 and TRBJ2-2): GAGVSQSPRYKVTKRGQDVALRCDPISGHVSLYWYRQALGQGPEFLTYFNYEAQQDKSGLPNDRFSAERPEGSISTLTIQRTEQRDSAMYRCASSSQQGLAANTGELFFGEGSRLTVL.

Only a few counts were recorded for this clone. CDR3 residues: CASSVDSTDTQYF. The CDR3 region has the DNA TGTGCCAGCAGCGTGGACAGTACAGATACGCAGTATTTT. This chain joins TRBV7-9 and TRBJ2-3, with D possibly TRBD1 on 6 matching bases. This CDR3 spans 13 amino acids. V dropped 5 bases and J dropped 3 bases, with 9 bases sitting between them. The germline V gene encodes CDR1 SEHNR and CDR2 FQNEAQ (reference sequence).

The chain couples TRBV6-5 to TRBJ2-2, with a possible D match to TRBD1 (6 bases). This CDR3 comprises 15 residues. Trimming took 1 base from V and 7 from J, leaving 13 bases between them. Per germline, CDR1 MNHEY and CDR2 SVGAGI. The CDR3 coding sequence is TGTGCCAGCAGTTACTTCCTCACAGGGTTCGGGGAGCTGTTTTTT. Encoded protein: CASSYFLTGFGELFF.

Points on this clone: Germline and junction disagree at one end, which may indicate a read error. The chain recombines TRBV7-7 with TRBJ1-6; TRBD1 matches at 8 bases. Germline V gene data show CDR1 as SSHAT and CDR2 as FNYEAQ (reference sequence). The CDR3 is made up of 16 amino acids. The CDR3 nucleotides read TGTGCTAGCAGCCGGGGGTGCCCCGACAGGGGTTCACCCCTCCACTTT. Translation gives CASSRGCPDRGSPLHF.